A single sample is the source of the 9 T cell receptor beta chains below, sequenced in a study of cytomegalovirus exposure and HLA in healthy donors. The PCR had 60 Vbeta and 13 Jbeta primers. TCRdb keeps only in-frame clones here, not all; method: immunoSEQ multiplex PCR. The data show approximately 150,000 clones, roughly 74% seen once. The sequenced material came from PBMCs. These receptors were taken from a man aged 18 to 30 in good health and CMV-seropositive.

With regard to this clone: Different DNA sequences within this sample yield the same CDR3. The chain has TRBV28 and TRBJ1-1; the D is unclear. The CDR3 is 12 residues long. CDR1 is MDHEN and CDR2 is SYDVKM in the germline V gene. The V end lost 3 bases, the J end lost 3 bases, and 5 bases lay between the germline ends. The CDR3 bases are TGTGCCAGCAGTTTTCGGGACACTGAAGCTTTCTTT. Translating gives CASSFRDTEAFF.

This clone was detected once. The V call is TRBV6-4, the J call TRBJ2-3; 12 bases are shared with TRBD2. This CDR3 has 18 residues. Germline V gene lookup returns CDR1 MRHNA and CDR2 SNTAGT. After removal of 0 bases from V and 4 bases from J, the junction contained 8 bases not matched to a gene. The CDR3 loop is CASSDSNLLAGGPDTQYF. DNA for the CDR3: TGTGCCAGCAGTGACTCGAATCTCCTAGCGGGAGGGCCAGATACGCAGTATTTT.

This clone was seen more than once but under ten times. The chain couples TRBV5-3 to TRBJ2-7; 12 bases are shared with TRBD1. Being an ORF, TRBV5-3 has a function that is uncertain. The ends lost 0 bases at V and 7 bases at J; junction bases unmatched: 8. There are 16 residues in the CDR3. The CDR3, as DNA: TGTGCCAGAAGCTTGGAATCGGGACAGGGGGCCAAGGAGCAGTACTTC. Amino acid sequence: CARSLESGQGAKEQYF.

A few counts support this clone. V gene TRBV7-2 combines with J gene TRBJ1-5, with D maybe TRBD1 (6 bases). V was shortened by 5 bases and J by 0 bases, with 17 bases between the two germline ends. Germline CDR1 is SGHTA and CDR2 is FQGNSA. This CDR3 spans 17 amino acids. The CDR3 region is CASSPIHTGISNQPQHF. CDR3 DNA: TGTGCCAGCAGCCCAATACACACAGGGATTAGCAATCAGCCCCAGCATTTT.

This sequence joins TRBV29-1 and TRBJ1-4; D is perhaps TRBD1 (5 bases). The germline V and J ends were trimmed by 4 bases and 11 bases, with 14 bases remaining between them. Germline CDR1 reads SQVTM; CDR2 reads ANQGSEA. The CDR3 is 12 amino acids. The CDR3 region has the DNA TGCAGCGTTGTTGGGGCTATTGGTAAACTGTTTTTT. It codes for CSVVGAIGKLFF.

The CDR3 DNA reads as TGCGCCAGCAGCCGGGGTAGCGGGAGGGCCCTTAATGATGAGCAGTTCTTC. Translation: CASSRGSGRALNDEQFF. The genes are TRBV4-1 and TRBJ2-1; TRBD2 matches 11 bases. Germline-derived CDR1 and CDR2 are MGHRA and YSYEKL. The CDR3 extends over 17 amino acids. V shed 4 bases and J 8 bases; nucleotides not matched to a gene: 13.

The genes are TRBV30 and TRBJ1-5, with 12 bases matching TRBD1. J gave up 11 bases and V 1 base, and 9 bases lay outside the gene matches. This CDR3 has 15 residues. Germline V CDR1 and CDR2: GTSNPN, SVGIG (reference sequence). The chain's CDR3 is CAWSATGTGGTAQHF. The CDR3 DNA sequence: TGTGCCTGGAGTGCAACCGGGACAGGGGGCACGGCCCAGCATTTT. Combining the CDR3 with reference TRBV30 and TRBJ1-5 gives the whole variable domain SQTIHQWPATLVQPVGSPLSLECTVEGTSNPNLYWYRQAAGRGLQLLFYSVGIGQISSEVPQNLSASRPQDRQFILSSKKLLLSDSGFYLCAWSATGTGGTAQHFGDGTRLSIL.

This chain uses TRBV6-5 with TRBJ2-7; TRBD1 matches at 10 bases. The CDR3 contains 14 residues. The V gene end was trimmed by 4 bases and the J gene end by 3 bases; junction bases not matched to a gene: 3. Per the germline V gene, CDR1 is MNHEY and CDR2 is SVGAGI. For the CDR3, the DNA is TGTGCCAGCAGTTCCCGGGACAGGGGCTACGAGCAGTACTTC. Translating it yields CASSSRDRGYEQYF.

Comments on this clone: Since the CDR3 does not end with the conserved phenylalanine or tryptophan, this likely comes from a read error. The V call is TRBV7-9, the J call TRBJ2-2; no definite D call. Germline V gene data show CDR1 as SEHNR and CDR2 as FQNEAQ (reference sequence). Trimming shortened V by 1 base and J by 1 base, and 7 bases separated the two germline ends. The CDR3 spans 15 residues. The CDR3 sequence: CASSLEQMNTGELFS. The CDR3 coding sequence is TGTGCCAGCAGCTTAGAACAGATGAACACCGGGGAGCTGTTTTCT.